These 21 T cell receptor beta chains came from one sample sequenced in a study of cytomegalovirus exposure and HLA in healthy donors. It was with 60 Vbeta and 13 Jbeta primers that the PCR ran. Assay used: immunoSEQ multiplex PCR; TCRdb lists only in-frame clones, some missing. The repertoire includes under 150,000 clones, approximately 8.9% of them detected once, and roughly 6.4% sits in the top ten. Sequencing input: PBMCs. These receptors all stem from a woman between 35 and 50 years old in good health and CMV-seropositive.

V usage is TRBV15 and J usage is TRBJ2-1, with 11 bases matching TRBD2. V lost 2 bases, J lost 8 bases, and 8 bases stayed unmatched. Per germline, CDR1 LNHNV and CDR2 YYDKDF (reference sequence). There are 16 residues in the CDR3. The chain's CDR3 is CATSRLAGGRFHEQFF. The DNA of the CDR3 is TGTGCCACCAGCAGACTAGCGGGGGGACGTTTCCATGAGCAGTTCTTC.

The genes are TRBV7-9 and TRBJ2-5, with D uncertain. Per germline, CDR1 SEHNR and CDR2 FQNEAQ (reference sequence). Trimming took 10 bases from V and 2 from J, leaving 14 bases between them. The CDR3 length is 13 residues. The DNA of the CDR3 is TGTGCCACCCTATTCCCCCTGCAAGAGACCCAGTACTTC. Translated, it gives CATLFPLQETQYF.

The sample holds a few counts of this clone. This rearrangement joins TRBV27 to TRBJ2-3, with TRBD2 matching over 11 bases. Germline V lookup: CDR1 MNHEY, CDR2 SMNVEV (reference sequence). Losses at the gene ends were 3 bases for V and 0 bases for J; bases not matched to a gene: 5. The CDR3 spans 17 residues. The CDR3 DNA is TGTGCCAGCAGTTTGATGGGACTAGCGGCTAGCACAGATACGCAGTATTTT. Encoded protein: CASSLMGLAASTDTQYF.

CDR3 sequence (DNA): TGTGCCAGCAGCTCCGGGCAGGGGAGTTACTCACCCCTCCACTTT. Protein: CASSSGQGSYSPLHF. The chain couples TRBV7-9 to TRBJ1-6, with a weak D call TRBD1 (6 bases). The length of the CDR3 is 15 residues. V was shortened by 4 bases and J by 10 bases, with 17 bases between the two germline ends. Germline V gives CDR1 SEHNR, CDR2 FQNEAQ (reference sequence).

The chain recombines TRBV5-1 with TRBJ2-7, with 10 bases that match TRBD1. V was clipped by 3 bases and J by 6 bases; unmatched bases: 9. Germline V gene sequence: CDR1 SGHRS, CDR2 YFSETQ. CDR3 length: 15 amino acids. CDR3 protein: CASSYSGTGVREQYF. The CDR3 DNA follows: TGCGCCAGCAGCTACTCCGGGACAGGGGTACGCGAGCAGTACTTC.

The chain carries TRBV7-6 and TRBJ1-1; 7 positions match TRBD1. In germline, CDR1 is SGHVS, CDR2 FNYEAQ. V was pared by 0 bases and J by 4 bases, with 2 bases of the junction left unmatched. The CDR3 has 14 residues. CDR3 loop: CASSLAKGATEAFF. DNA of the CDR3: TGTGCCAGCAGCTTAGCGAAGGGGGCCACTGAAGCTTTCTTT.

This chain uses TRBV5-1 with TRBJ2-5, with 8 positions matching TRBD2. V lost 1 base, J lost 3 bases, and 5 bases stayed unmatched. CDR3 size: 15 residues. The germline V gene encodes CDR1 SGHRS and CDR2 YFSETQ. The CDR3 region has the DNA TGCGCCAGCAGCTTGACGGCGACTAGCGAAGAGACCCAGTACTTC. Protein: CASSLTATSEETQYF.

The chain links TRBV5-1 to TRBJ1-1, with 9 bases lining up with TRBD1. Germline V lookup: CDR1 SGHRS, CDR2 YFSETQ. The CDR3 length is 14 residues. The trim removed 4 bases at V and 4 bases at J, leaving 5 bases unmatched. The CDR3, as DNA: TGCGCCAGCAGCGTACAGGGGGCGAGCACTGAAGCTTTCTTT. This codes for CASSVQGASTEAFF.

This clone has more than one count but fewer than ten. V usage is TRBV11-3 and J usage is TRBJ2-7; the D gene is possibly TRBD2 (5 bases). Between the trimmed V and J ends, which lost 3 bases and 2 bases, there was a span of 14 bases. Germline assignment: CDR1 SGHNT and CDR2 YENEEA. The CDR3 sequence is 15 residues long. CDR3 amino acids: CASSLVLGGTYEQYF. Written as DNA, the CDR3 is TGTGCCAGCAGCTTGGTATTAGGAGGAACCTACGAGCAGTACTTC.

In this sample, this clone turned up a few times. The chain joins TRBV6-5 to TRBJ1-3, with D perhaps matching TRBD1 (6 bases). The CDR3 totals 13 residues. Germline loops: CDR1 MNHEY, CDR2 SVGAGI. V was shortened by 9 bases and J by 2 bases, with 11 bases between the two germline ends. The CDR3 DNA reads TGTGCCAGTAGGACAGTAGCTGGAAACACCATATATTTT. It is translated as CASRTVAGNTIYF.

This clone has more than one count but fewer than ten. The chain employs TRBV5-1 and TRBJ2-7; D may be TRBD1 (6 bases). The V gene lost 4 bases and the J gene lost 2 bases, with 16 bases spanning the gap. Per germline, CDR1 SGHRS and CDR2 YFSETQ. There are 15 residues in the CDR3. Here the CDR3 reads CASSLGTPSAYEQYF. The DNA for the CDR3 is TGCGCCAGCAGCCTAGGGACACCCTCGGCCTACGAGCAGTACTTC. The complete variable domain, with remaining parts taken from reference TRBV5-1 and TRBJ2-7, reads KAGVTQTPRYLIKTRGQQVTLSCSPISGHRSVSWYQQTPGQGLQFLFEYFSETQRNKGNFPGRFSGRQFSNSRSEMNVSTLELGDSALYLCASSLGTPSAYEQYFGPGTRLTVT.

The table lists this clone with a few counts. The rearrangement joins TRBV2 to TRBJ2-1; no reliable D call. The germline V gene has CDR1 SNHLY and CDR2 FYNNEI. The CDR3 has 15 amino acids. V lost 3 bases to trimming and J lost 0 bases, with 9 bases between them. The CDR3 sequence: CASSEQRSSYNEQFF. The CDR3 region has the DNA TGTGCCAGCAGTGAGCAGAGGAGCTCCTACAATGAGCAGTTCTTC.

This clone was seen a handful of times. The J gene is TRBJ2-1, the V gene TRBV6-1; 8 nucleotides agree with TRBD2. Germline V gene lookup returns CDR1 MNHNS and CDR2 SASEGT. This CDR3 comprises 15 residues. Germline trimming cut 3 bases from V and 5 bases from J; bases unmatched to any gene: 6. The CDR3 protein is CASSERGANHNEQFF. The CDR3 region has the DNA TGTGCCAGCAGTGAGCGGGGGGCCAATCACAATGAGCAGTTCTTC.

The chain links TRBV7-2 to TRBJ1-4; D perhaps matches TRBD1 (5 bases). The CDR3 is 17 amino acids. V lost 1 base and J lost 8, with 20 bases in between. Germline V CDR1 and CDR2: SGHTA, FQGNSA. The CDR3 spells CASSLVGRAPRNEKLFF. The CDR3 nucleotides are TGTGCCAGCAGCTTAGTTGGCAGGGCCCCCCGTAACGAAAAACTGTTTTTT.

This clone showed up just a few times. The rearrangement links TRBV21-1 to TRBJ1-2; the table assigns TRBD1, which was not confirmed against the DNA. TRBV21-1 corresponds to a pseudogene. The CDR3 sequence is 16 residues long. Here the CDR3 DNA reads TGTGCCAGCAGCAAAGATAACGGGACAGGGGCGTATGGCTACACCTTC. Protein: CASSKDNGTGAYGYTF.

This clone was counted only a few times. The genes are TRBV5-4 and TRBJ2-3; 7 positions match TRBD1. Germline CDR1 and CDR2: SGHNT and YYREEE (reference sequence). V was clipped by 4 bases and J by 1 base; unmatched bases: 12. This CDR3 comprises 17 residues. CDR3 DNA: TGTGCCAGCAGCCCGAGGCCTCGACAGGGAGGCACAGATACGCAGTATTTT. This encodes CASSPRPRQGGTDTQYF.

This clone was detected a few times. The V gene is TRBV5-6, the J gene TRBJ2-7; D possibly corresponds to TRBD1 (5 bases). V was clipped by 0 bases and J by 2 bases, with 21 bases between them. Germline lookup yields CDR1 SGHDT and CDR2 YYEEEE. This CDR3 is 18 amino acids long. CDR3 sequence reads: CASSLGLANRLDPYEQYF. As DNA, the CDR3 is TGTGCCAGCAGCTTGGGTCTTGCCAACAGGCTGGACCCCTACGAGCAGTACTTC. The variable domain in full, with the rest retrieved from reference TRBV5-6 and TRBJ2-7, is DAGVTQSPTHLIKTRGQQVTLRCSPKSGHDTVSWYQQALGQGPQFIFQYYEEEERQRGNFPDRFSGHQFPNYSSELNVNALLLGDSALYLCASSLGLANRLDPYEQYFGPGTRLTVT.

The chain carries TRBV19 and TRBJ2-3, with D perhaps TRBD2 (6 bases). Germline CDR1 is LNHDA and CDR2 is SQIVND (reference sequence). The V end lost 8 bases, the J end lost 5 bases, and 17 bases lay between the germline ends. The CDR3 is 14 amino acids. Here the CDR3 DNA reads TGTGCCAGTTCCCGGGACTCAGAAGGAGATACGCAGTATTTT. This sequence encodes CASSRDSEGDTQYF.

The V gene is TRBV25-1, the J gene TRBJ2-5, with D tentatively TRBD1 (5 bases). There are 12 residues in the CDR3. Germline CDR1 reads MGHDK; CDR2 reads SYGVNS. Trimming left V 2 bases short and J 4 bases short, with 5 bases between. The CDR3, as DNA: TGTGCCAGCAGTGAAAGGGGAGAGACCCAGTACTTC. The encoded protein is CASSERGETQYF.

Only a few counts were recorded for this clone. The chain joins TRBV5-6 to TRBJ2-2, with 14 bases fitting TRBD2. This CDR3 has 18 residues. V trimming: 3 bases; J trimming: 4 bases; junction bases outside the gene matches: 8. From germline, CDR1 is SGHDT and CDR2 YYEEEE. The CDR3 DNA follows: TGTGCCAGCAGCTCTGGACTAGCGGGGGGACGAGCCACCGGGGAGCTGTTTTTT. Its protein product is CASSSGLAGGRATGELFF.

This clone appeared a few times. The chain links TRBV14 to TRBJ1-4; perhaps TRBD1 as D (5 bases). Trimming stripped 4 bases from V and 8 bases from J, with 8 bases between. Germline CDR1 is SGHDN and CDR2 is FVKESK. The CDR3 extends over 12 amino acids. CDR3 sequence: CASSPKGEKLFF. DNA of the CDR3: TGTGCCAGCAGCCCCAAGGGGGAAAAACTGTTTTTT.